The 17 T cell receptor beta chains listed next were all sequenced from one sample in a study of PD-1 blockade in classical Hodgkin lymphoma. After autologous stem cell transplantation all patients relapsed, and prior brentuximab vedotin exposure differed between cohorts. Thawed PBMCs yielded CD4+ T cells through magnetic negative selection. This table comes from immunoSEQ multiplex PCR, and its TCRdb copy is limited to in-frame clones, with some not included. The sample yields around 31,000 clones, approximately 85% seen once. Sequenced here: CD4+ T cells from blood, sampled at baseline. Receptors were obtained from a human donor with classical Hodgkin lymphoma.

V gene TRBV27 combines with J gene TRBJ1-2; 8 bases match TRBD1. The V segment lost 2 bases and the J segment 3 bases; nucleotides outside the gene matches: 14. Per the germline V gene, CDR1 is MNHEY and CDR2 is SMNVEV (reference sequence). The CDR3 sequence is 18 residues long. As DNA, the CDR3 is TGTGCCAGCAGTTTAAGGTGGGACAGGAGCCTGAGGCACTATGGCTACACCTTC. This sequence encodes CASSLRWDRSLRHYGYTF.

The chain combines TRBV14 with TRBJ1-5; D is undetermined. CDR1 and CDR2 from the germline V gene are SGHDN and FVKESK. There are 10 residues in the CDR3. Between the trimmed V and J ends, which lost 4 bases and 10 bases, there was a span of 5 bases. CDR3 in amino acids: CASSLGPQHF. The CDR3 DNA follows: TGTGCCAGCAGCCTTGGACCCCAGCATTTT.

The chain uses TRBV2 and TRBJ1-1; D is possibly TRBD1 (6 bases). Trimming pared 2 bases from V and 0 bases from J, leaving 7 bases between. The CDR3 runs to 14 residues. Germline V CDR1 and CDR2: SNHLY, FYNNEI. For the CDR3, the DNA is TGTGCCAGCAGTGAAACAGGGATGAACACTGAAGCTTTCTTT. This sequence encodes CASSETGMNTEAFF.

The V gene is TRBV18, the J gene TRBJ1-2; D perhaps matches TRBD1 (6 bases). Germline V lookup: CDR1 KGHSH, CDR2 LQKENI. This CDR3 is 13 amino acids long. With 5 bases removed from V and 6 bases from J, the gap between germline ends came to 13 bases. CDR3 amino acids: CASSDGQTNGYTF. CDR3 sequence (DNA): TGTGCCAGCTCAGACGGACAGACTAATGGCTACACCTTC.

The rearrangement joins TRBV10-3 to TRBJ2-3; maybe TRBD2 (6 bases). This CDR3 is built from 15 residues. Germline V gene lookup returns CDR1 ENHRY and CDR2 SYGVKD. Trimming removed 3 bases at V and 2 bases at J, with 12 bases between. CDR3: CAISEGGGITDTQYF. In DNA, the CDR3 is TGTGCCATCAGTGAAGGCGGCGGGATCACAGATACGCAGTATTTT.

The chain combines TRBV10-2 with TRBJ2-2; no reliable D call. V dropped 5 bases and J dropped 2 bases, with 9 bases sitting between them. From germline, CDR1 is WSHSY and CDR2 SAAADI. The CDR3 loop spans 14 amino acids. The CDR3 sequence is CASSRTPNTGELFF. The CDR3 DNA sequence: TGCGCCAGCAGTAGAACTCCTAACACCGGGGAGCTGTTTTTT.

This clone appeared a single time. This chain links TRBV19 with TRBJ2-2; the D is unclear. Germline V gene sequence: CDR1 LNHDA, CDR2 SQIVND (reference sequence). The CDR3 is made up of 14 amino acids. The germline V and J ends were trimmed by 7 bases and 0 bases, with 9 bases remaining between them. The CDR3 DNA is TGTGCCAGTATCAAGGGCGCGAACACCGGGGAGCTGTTTTTT. Translation gives CASIKGANTGELFF.

CDR3 DNA: TGCAGCGTGTGGACTAGCCGATCGAGTAATGAGCAGTTCTTC. It encodes CSVWTSRSSNEQFF. This sequence joins TRBV29-1 and TRBJ2-1, with 8 bases fitting TRBD2. This CDR3 comprises 14 residues. Germline lookup yields CDR1 SQVTM and CDR2 ANQGSEA. V shed 6 bases, J shed 7 bases, and the junction held 11 bases outside the gene matches.

V usage is TRBV6-6 and J usage is TRBJ1-5, with 7 bases identical to TRBD1. CDR1 MNHNY and CDR2 SVGAGI come from the germline V gene (reference sequence). Trimming at V came to 7 bases and at J to 0 bases, leaving 6 bases not matched to a gene. CDR3 length equals 15 residues. In nucleotides, the CDR3 is TGTGCCAGCACTCCAGGGGGTAGTAGCAATCAGCCCCAGCATTTT. Residues: CASTPGGSSNQPQHF.

The count of this clone is one. The V call is TRBV30, the J call TRBJ2-7; no clear D gene. Per germline, CDR1 GTSNPN and CDR2 SVGIG (reference sequence). The CDR3 has 11 residues. V was clipped by 0 bases and J by 3 bases, with 3 bases between them. CDR3: CAWSVHYEQYF. The CDR3 nucleotides are TGTGCCTGGAGTGTCCACTACGAGCAGTACTTC.

The chain couples TRBV18 to TRBJ2-5, with no clear D. The CDR3 loop spans 14 amino acids. V gave up 1 base and J gave up 1 base, with 7 bases separating them. Germline CDR1 and CDR2: KGHSH and LQKENI. The CDR3 reads CASSPRYRQETQYF. DNA of the CDR3: TGTGCCAGCTCACCACGGTACCGCCAAGAGACCCAGTACTTC.

The chain carries TRBV4-1 and TRBJ2-7, with a weak D call TRBD2 (5 bases). The CDR3 is made up of 17 amino acids. Trimming cost V 0 bases and J 1 base, with 16 bases left between them. Per the germline V gene, CDR1 is MGHRA and CDR2 is YSYEKL. The CDR3 spells CASSQDGNFGGSYEQYF. CDR3 coding DNA: TGCGCCAGCAGCCAAGATGGGAACTTCGGCGGGTCCTACGAGCAGTACTTC.

This chain links TRBV6-1 with TRBJ2-7, with a weak D call TRBD2 (7 bases). There are 11 residues in the CDR3. Between the trimmed V and J ends, which lost 8 bases and 7 bases, there was a span of 12 bases. Germline V gene lookup returns CDR1 MNHNS and CDR2 SASEGT. The CDR3 DNA follows: TGTGCCAGCGGGAGGGGGAGGGAGCAGTACTTC. Translation: CASGRGREQYF.

V usage is TRBV6-5 and J usage is TRBJ2-7; 8 nucleotides match TRBD1. V was pared by 0 bases and J by 7 bases, with 8 bases of the junction left unmatched. Germline V gene data show CDR1 as MNHEY and CDR2 as SVGAGI. The CDR3 consists of 15 residues. For the CDR3, the DNA is TGTGCCAGCAGTTACTCTGGGCAGGGGGCGAAGGAGCAGTACTTC. It translates to CASSYSGQGAKEQYF.

This clone has a single count. The J gene is TRBJ2-2, the V gene TRBV7-2, with 8 bases lining up with TRBD2. CDR1 SGHTA and CDR2 FQGNSA come from the germline V gene. The trim removed 4 bases at V and 5 bases at J, leaving 12 bases unmatched. This CDR3 region has 17 residues. The CDR3 DNA follows: TGTGCCAGCAGCTCTGAATCAATAGCGGGGAGAACCGGGGAGCTGTTTTTT. Its translation: CASSSESIAGRTGELFF.

This chain joins TRBV7-2 and TRBJ2-7; 9 bases map to TRBD2. This CDR3 comprises 17 residues. V trimming: 1 base; J trimming: 5 bases; junction bases outside the gene matches: 12. Germline-derived CDR1 and CDR2 are SGHTA and FQGNSA. The CDR3 here is CASSLGLGLATFHEQYF. CDR3 DNA sequence: TGTGCCAGCAGCTTAGGACTAGGACTAGCGACTTTTCACGAGCAGTACTTC.

V and J are TRBV27 and TRBJ2-1; D uncertain. The V and J ends lost 7 bases and 7 bases respectively, with 14 bases between them. This CDR3 spans 13 amino acids. The germline V gene encodes CDR1 MNHEY and CDR2 SMNVEV (reference sequence). The CDR3, as DNA: TGTGCCAGCAATAGGATAGGACGGAATGAGCAGTTCTTC. The encoded protein is CASNRIGRNEQFF.